The 32 T cell receptor beta chains given below trace back to one sample, sequenced in a study of T cells in Graves' hyperthyroidism and ophthalmopathy. Amplification targeted TCR beta CDR3 regions from RNA transcripts. The TCR CDR3 was amplified in a first-round RT-PCR using the HTBI primer set. A single record per CDR3 protein comes from TCRdb applying MiXCR to the multiplex PCR reads. The profile shows about 360,000 distinct CDR3 sequences, around 13% of them singletons. The material sequenced was blood. The receptors were gathered from a woman aged 18-29 years with Graves' hyperthyroidism.

In this sample, this clonotype turned up many times. V and J are TRBV18 and TRBJ1-6; no clear D. The V end lost 3 bases, the J end lost 9 bases, and 12 bases lay between the germline ends. The CDR3 is 14 residues long. CDR1 and CDR2 from the germline V gene are KGHSH and LQKENI. CDR3 in DNA: TGTGCCAGCTCACCGGAAAGGATGGGTTCACCCCTCCACTTT. Its translation: CASSPERMGSPLHF. The full variable domain, completed using reference TRBV18 and TRBJ1-6, is NAGVMQNPRHLVRRRGQEARLRCSPMKGHSHVYWYRQLPEEGLKFMVYLQKENIIDESGMPKERFSAEFPKEGPSILRIQQVVRGDSAAYFCASSPERMGSPLHFGNGTRLTVT.

This clonotype was seen at least ten times. The V gene is TRBV25-1, the J gene TRBJ1-2; possible D gene TRBD1, 5 bases. The germline V gene encodes CDR1 MGHDK and CDR2 SYGVNS. V lost 2 bases to trimming and J lost 4 bases, with 14 bases between them. The CDR3 has 15 amino acids. The CDR3 sequence is CASSEGGGIPYGYTF. Written as DNA, the CDR3 is TGTGCCAGCAGTGAAGGGGGGGGGATCCCCTATGGCTACACCTTC.

This clonotype was seen ten or more times. The chain recombines TRBV5-1 with TRBJ1-4; 7 positions match TRBD1. V lost 4 bases and J lost 5; bases outside the gene matches: 5. The germline gives CDR1 SGHRS, CDR2 YFSETQ. The CDR3 is 14 residues long. This chain's CDR3 is CASSPGTENEKLFF. The CDR3 DNA reads TGCGCCAGCAGCCCCGGGACAGAAAATGAAAAACTGTTTTTT.

The table lists this clonotype with many counts. This rearrangement joins TRBV12-3 or TRBV12-4 to TRBJ2-5, with D uncertain. The V end was cut by 4 bases, the J end by 1 base, with 13 bases between. The CDR3 is 15 amino acids. CDR3 bases: TGTGCCAGCAGTTCCACCATCCTGGCCCAAGAGACCCAGTACTTC. This codes for CASSSTILAQETQYF.

Many counts were recorded for this clonotype. The chain is built from TRBV12-3 or TRBV12-4 and TRBJ2-5; D is perhaps TRBD1 (6 bases). The CDR3 has 15 amino acids. V lost 3 bases, J lost 5 bases, and 16 bases lay in between. Written as DNA, the CDR3 is TGTGCCAGCAGTTTTGGGGGCACGGGGCAGGAGACCCAGTACTTC. It codes for CASSFGGTGQETQYF.

The sample holds many counts of this clonotype. The CDR3, as DNA: TGTGCCAGCAGTGAAAGGACAACCCACCACTTT. Its protein is CASSERTTHHF. The rearrangement links TRBV2 to TRBJ1-6; possible D gene TRBD1, 5 bases. Germline CDR1 reads SNHLY; CDR2 reads FYNNEI. The CDR3 loop spans 11 amino acids. The germline V and J ends were trimmed by 2 bases and 18 bases, with 11 bases remaining between them.

This clonotype was seen a handful of times. The J gene is TRBJ2-2, the V gene TRBV20-1, with 11 bases lining up with TRBD2. V trimming: 5 bases; J trimming: 5 bases; junction bases outside the gene matches: 7. The germline gives CDR1 DFQATT, CDR2 SNEGSKA (reference sequence). The CDR3 covers 15 residues. CDR3 residues: CSAPWTSGPTGELFF. CDR3 bases: TGCAGTGCTCCTTGGACTAGCGGGCCGACCGGGGAGCTGTTTTTT.

There are many counts of this clonotype. V usage is TRBV4-3 and J usage is TRBJ2-1, with D unclear. Trimming removed 10 bases at V and 1 base at J, with 17 bases between. The CDR3 is 15 residues long. Germline CDR1 reads LGHNA; CDR2 reads YSLEER. CDR3 DNA sequence: TGCGCCACTTCGACCTGGCGCCATTCCTACAATGAGCAGTTCTTC. It yields the protein CATSTWRHSYNEQFF.

This clonotype came up many times. The V call is TRBV20-1, the J call TRBJ1-6; 9 bases match TRBD1. CDR3 length: 15 amino acids. Losses at the gene ends were 0 bases for V and 5 bases for J; bases not matched to a gene: 2. Germline V CDR1 and CDR2: DFQATT, SNEGSKA (reference sequence). The CDR3 DNA reads TGCAGTGCTAGAGAACGGACAGGGGATAATTCACCCCTCCACTTT. It encodes CSARERTGDNSPLHF.

This clonotype was observed at least ten times. The rearrangement uses TRBV5-5 and TRBJ1-1, with 7 positions matching TRBD1. V lost 2 bases, J lost 3 bases, and 13 bases stayed unmatched. CDR3 length: 17 residues. Germline CDR1 reads SGHKS; CDR2 reads YYEKEE (reference sequence). The CDR3 DNA sequence: TGTGCCAGCAGCTTCCAAGGGGGCAGGCGAACGGACACTGAAGCTTTCTTT. Amino acids: CASSFQGGRRTDTEAFF.

The chain has TRBV5-1 and TRBJ2-2, with D perhaps TRBD2 (5 bases). CDR1 is SGHRS, CDR2 YFSETQ, per germline. Trimming removed 4 bases from V and 5 bases from J, with 15 bases in between. This CDR3 is built from 15 residues. CDR3 amino acids: CASSPGRVGTGELFF. DNA for the CDR3: TGCGCCAGCAGCCCCGGGCGGGTCGGAACCGGGGAGCTGTTTTTT. The complete variable domain, with remaining parts taken from reference TRBV5-1 and TRBJ2-2, reads KAGVTQTPRYLIKTRGQQVTLSCSPISGHRSVSWYQQTPGQGLQFLFEYFSETQRNKGNFPGRFSGRQFSNSRSEMNVSTLELGDSALYLCASSPGRVGTGELFFGEGSRLTVL.

This clonotype was observed a few times. The chain recombines TRBV19 with TRBJ1-5, with D maybe TRBD1 (5 bases). Trimming removed 7 bases at V and 3 bases at J, with 16 bases between. The germline V gene has CDR1 LNHDA and CDR2 SQIVND (reference sequence). The CDR3 length is 15 residues. DNA for the CDR3: TGTGCCAGTACCCCGGTCAGGGCCATCAATCAGCCCCAGCATTTT. Translated: CASTPVRAINQPQHF.

This clonotype occurred a few times. The gene calls are TRBV5-1 and TRBJ1-4; tentative D call: TRBD1 (6 bases). The CDR3 is 14 amino acids. Deletions cut 4 bases from V and 8 bases from J, with 15 bases between. Germline CDR1 SGHRS, CDR2 YFSETQ. The CDR3 spells CASSEGVGREKLFF. CDR3 nucleotide sequence: TGCGCCAGCAGCGAGGGGGTAGGTCGGGAAAAACTGTTTTTT. The variable domain in full, completed from reference TRBV5-1 and TRBJ1-4, reads KAGVTQTPRYLIKTRGQQVTLSCSPISGHRSVSWYQQTPGQGLQFLFEYFSETQRNKGNFPGRFSGRQFSNSRSEMNVSTLELGDSALYLCASSEGVGREKLFFGSGTQLSVL.

This clonotype was seen ten or more times. The V and J genes are TRBV20-1 and TRBJ1-1; D remains unclear. With 0 bases removed from V and 0 bases from J, the gap between germline ends came to 8 bases. The CDR3 runs to 14 residues. Germline-derived CDR1 and CDR2 are DFQATT and SNEGSKA (reference sequence). Written as DNA, the CDR3 is TGCAGTGCTAGAGACCCTGGGATGAACACTGAAGCTTTCTTT. Protein sequence: CSARDPGMNTEAFF.

This clonotype was counted many times. The CDR3 nucleotides read TGTGCCAGCAGCCCCCAAGCGGGAGGGTGGGGCAATGAGCAGTTCTTC. It codes for CASSPQAGGWGNEQFF. This chain uses TRBV11-2 with TRBJ2-1, with 10 bases fitting TRBD2. This CDR3 has 16 amino acids. The V segment lost 5 bases and the J segment 6 bases; nucleotides outside the gene matches: 10. Germline assignment: CDR1 SGHAT and CDR2 FQNNGV.

This clonotype was recorded at least ten times. The V and J genes are TRBV24-1 and TRBJ2-1, with D unclear. The length of the CDR3 is 13 residues. Germline V gene lookup returns CDR1 KGHDR and CDR2 SFDVKD. V lost 7 bases to trimming and J lost 2 bases, with 8 bases between them. CDR3 amino acids: CATSEGPYNEQFF. The DNA for the CDR3 is TGTGCCACCAGCGAAGGACCCTACAATGAGCAGTTCTTC.

The table lists this clonotype with many counts. This chain links TRBV24-1 with TRBJ2-1; TRBD2 matches at 7 bases. Germline trimming cut 0 bases from V and 7 bases from J; bases unmatched to any gene: 8. CDR1 is KGHDR, CDR2 SFDVKD, per germline. The CDR3 spans 16 residues. This CDR3 reads CATSDLGAGVGNEQFF. CDR3 nucleotides: TGTGCCACCAGTGATTTGGGGGCGGGAGTCGGAAATGAGCAGTTCTTC.

The chain carries TRBV28 and TRBJ1-1; D gene unclear. V lost 5 bases, J lost 3 bases, and 10 bases lay in between. The CDR3 has 13 amino acids. The germline gives CDR1 MDHEN, CDR2 SYDVKM. CDR3 in DNA: TGTGCCAGCAGTCTCGACACGGACACTGAAGCTTTCTTT. This encodes CASSLDTDTEAFF.

This clonotype was seen many times. The genes are TRBV27 and TRBJ1-5, with 7 positions matching TRBD1. Germline CDR1 reads MNHEY; CDR2 reads SMNVEV (reference sequence). V was pared by 4 bases and J by 5 bases, with 11 bases of the junction left unmatched. CDR3 size: 16 residues. Here the CDR3 reads CASSSTDRAVDQPQHF. As DNA, the CDR3 is TGTGCCAGCAGTTCTACTGACAGGGCGGTAGATCAGCCCCAGCATTTT.

Many counts were recorded for this clonotype. The chain has TRBV11-2 and TRBJ2-5; D call uncertain. V gave up 5 bases and J gave up 3 bases, with 10 bases separating them. The V gene's germline CDR1 is SGHAT and CDR2 FQNNGV. This CDR3 is built from 13 residues. The CDR3 nucleotides are TGTGCCAGCAGCCCGTCAAGGGAAGAGACCCAGTACTTC. This sequence encodes CASSPSREETQYF.

This clonotype appeared many times. This chain connects TRBV27 to TRBJ1-2; tentative D call: TRBD1 (6 bases). Germline loops: CDR1 MNHEY, CDR2 SMNVEV (reference sequence). The CDR3 length is 15 residues. Trimming stripped 3 bases from V and 4 bases from J, with 15 bases between. The CDR3 coding sequence is TGTGCCAGCAGTTTCTCCGTGGACAGTTTCTATGGCTACACCTTC. It is translated as CASSFSVDSFYGYTF.

This clonotype has just a few counts. V usage is TRBV6-4 and J usage is TRBJ1-4, with D uncertain. V was clipped by 7 bases and J by 5 bases, with 14 bases between them. The germline gives CDR1 MRHNA, CDR2 SNTAGT. The CDR3 spans 14 residues. CDR3 DNA sequence: TGTGCCAGCATTAGGCAGCTTTTAAATGAAAAACTGTTTTTT. This translates into CASIRQLLNEKLFF.

The chain has TRBV6-1 and TRBJ2-7, with D possibly being TRBD1 or TRBD2 (5 bases each). The CDR3 has 15 amino acids. The V gene's germline CDR1 is MNHNS and CDR2 SASEGT. Trimming stripped 6 bases from V and 2 bases from J, with 17 bases between. CDR3: CASRTNRDGPYEQYF. The CDR3 DNA reads as TGTGCCAGCAGGACAAACCGGGACGGTCCCTACGAGCAGTACTTC.

The V gene is TRBV20-1, the J gene TRBJ1-6; TRBD1 agrees at 7 bases. Germline CDR1 DFQATT, CDR2 SNEGSKA (reference sequence). V lost 5 bases to trimming and J lost 7 bases; unmatched junction nucleotides: 8. The CDR3 spans 14 residues. The CDR3 region is CSAHPRTGNSPLHF. In DNA, the CDR3 is TGCAGTGCTCACCCCCGGACAGGAAATTCACCCCTCCACTTT.

This clonotype has at least ten counts. The chain joins TRBV7-6 to TRBJ2-5; D remains ambiguous. V lost 3 bases and J 2 bases, leaving 10 bases between the germline ends. Germline assignment: CDR1 SGHVS and CDR2 FNYEAQ. The CDR3 sequence is 14 residues long. The CDR3 protein is CASSFQDGQETQYF. The CDR3 coding sequence is TGTGCCAGCAGCTTCCAGGACGGGCAAGAGACCCAGTACTTC.

This clonotype was counted at least ten times. The chain uses TRBV6-2 or TRBV6-3 and TRBJ2-6; no firm D call. In germline, CDR1 is MNHEY, CDR2 SVGEGT. The CDR3 loop spans 14 amino acids. Trimming removed 10 bases at V and 1 base at J, with 11 bases between. The CDR3 nucleotides are TGTGCCATCAATAAACTTTCTGGGGCCAACGTCCTGACTTTC. Protein: CAINKLSGANVLTF.

The rearrangement joins TRBV6-1 to TRBJ2-1; 7 bases align to TRBD1. The length of the CDR3 is 17 residues. CDR1 and CDR2 (germline): MNHNS, SASEGT. V was clipped by 6 bases and J by 7 bases; unmatched bases: 18. The CDR3 loop is CASSLFTGALKGNEQFF. Written as DNA, the CDR3 is TGTGCCAGCAGCCTTTTTACAGGGGCTCTGAAGGGGAATGAGCAGTTCTTC.

This clonotype was counted at least ten times. The chain links TRBV19 to TRBJ1-1; D is ambiguous. Germline V gives CDR1 LNHDA, CDR2 SQIVND (reference sequence). There are 13 residues in the CDR3. The V end lost 3 bases, the J end lost 4 bases, and 9 bases lay between the germline ends. The CDR3 reads CASSMLVGTEAFF. The CDR3 nucleotides read TGTGCCAGTAGTATGTTGGTGGGCACTGAAGCTTTCTTT.

As to this clonotype: This may be a read error: a much more frequent sequence differs by one nucleotide. V usage is TRBV6-1 and J usage is TRBJ2-7; D not resolved. The germline CDR1 and CDR2 sequences are MNHNS and SASEGT. Trimming removed 10 bases from V and 2 bases from J, with 18 bases in between. The CDR3 has 14 residues. CDR3: CATRADGPPYEQYF. CDR3 DNA sequence: TGTGCCACTCGGGCTGACGGGCCCCCCTACGAGCAGTACTTC.

Of note for this clonotype: A much larger clone sits a single nucleotide away, making a read error possible. The rearrangement links TRBV20-1 to TRBJ2-7, with D hard to call. CDR1 is DFQATT and CDR2 is SNEGSKA in the germline V gene (reference sequence). The CDR3 has 14 amino acids. The CDR3 reads CGAQLPEPPFEQYF. CDR3 coding DNA: TGCGGTGCCCAACTGCCGGAACCTCCTTTCGAGCAGTACTTC.

The table lists this clonotype with many counts. The CDR3 loop is CASSQEGSADTQYF. In nucleotides, the CDR3 is TGTGCCAGCAGCCAAGAAGGTTCGGCAGATACGCAGTATTTT. V usage is TRBV3-1 and J usage is TRBJ2-3; D is uncertain. The CDR3 is made up of 14 amino acids. Trimming removed 0 bases at V and 4 bases at J, with 8 bases between. CDR1 is LGHDT and CDR2 is YNNKEL in the germline V gene (reference sequence).

The CDR3 spells CASSGSGTGVTDTQYF. The CDR3 DNA reads TGTGCCAGCAGCGGTTCGGGGACAGGGGTTACAGATACGCAGTATTTT. The chain uses TRBV9 and TRBJ2-3, with 10 bases matching TRBD1. CDR1 SGDLS and CDR2 YYNGEE come from the germline V gene. V lost 3 bases, J lost 3 bases, and 7 bases stayed unmatched. CDR3 length: 16 residues.